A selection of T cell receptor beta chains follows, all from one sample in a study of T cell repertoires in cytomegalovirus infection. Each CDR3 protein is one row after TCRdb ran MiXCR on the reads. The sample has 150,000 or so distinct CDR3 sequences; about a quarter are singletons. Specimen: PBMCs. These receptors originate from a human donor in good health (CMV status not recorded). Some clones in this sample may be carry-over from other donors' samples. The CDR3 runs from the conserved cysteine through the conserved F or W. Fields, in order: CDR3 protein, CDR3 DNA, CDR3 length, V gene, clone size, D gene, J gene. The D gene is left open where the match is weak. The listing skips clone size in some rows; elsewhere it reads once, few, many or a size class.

CDR3aa: CATSDLGGLETQYF
CDR3nt: TGTGCCACCAGTGATTTAGGCGGACTCGAGACCCAGTACTTC
len: 14
v_gene: TRBV24-1
abundance: NA
d_gene: NA
j_gene: TRBJ2-5

CDR3aa: CASSATGLQFF
CDR3nt: TGTGCCAGCAGCGCTACAGGGTTGCAGTTCTTC
len: 11
v_gene: TRBV7-9
abundance: many
d_gene: NA
j_gene: TRBJ2-1

CDR3aa: CATSRYQERAEAFF
CDR3nt: TGTGCCACCAGCAGATATCAGGAGCGGGCTGAAGCTTTCTTT
len: 14
v_gene: TRBV15
abundance: NA
d_gene: NA
j_gene: TRBJ1-1

CDR3aa: CASLKERTDNQPQHF
CDR3nt: TGTGCCAGCCTTAAGGAAAGGACGGACAATCAGCCCCAGCATTTT
len: 15
v_gene: TRBV2
abundance: NA
d_gene: NA
j_gene: TRBJ1-5

CDR3aa: CASSSPRRDTGYTF
CDR3nt: TGTGCCAGCAGCTCGCCGAGGCGCGATACCGGCTACACCTTC
len: 14
v_gene: TRBV7-9
abundance: many
d_gene: NA
j_gene: TRBJ1-2

CDR3aa: CASSLVLGATEAFF
CDR3nt: TGTGCCAGCAGCTTAGTATTGGGGGCCACTGAAGCTTTCTTT
len: 14
v_gene: TRBV7-9
abundance: NA
d_gene: NA
j_gene: TRBJ1-1

CDR3aa: CSARVIWSSGGDFYEQYF
CDR3nt: TGCAGTGCTAGAGTAATATGGTCTAGCGGGGGGGACTTCTACGAGCAGTACTTC
len: 18
v_gene: TRBV20-1
abundance: few
d_gene: TRBD2
j_gene: TRBJ2-7

CDR3aa: CASSYLPGRLSNQPQHF
CDR3nt: TGTGCCAGCAGTTACCTCCCCGGTCGGCTGAGCAATCAGCCCCAGCATTTT
len: 17
v_gene: TRBV6-2/TRBV6-3
abundance: few
d_gene: NA
j_gene: TRBJ1-5

CDR3aa: CASSREWKLAFQGVYNEQFF
CDR3nt: TGTGCCAGCAGCCGGGAATGGAAACTAGCCTTTCAAGGGGTCTACAATGAGCAGTTCTTC
len: 20
v_gene: TRBV4-2
abundance: few
d_gene: NA
j_gene: TRBJ2-1

CDR3aa: CASRPIGLSSYEQYF
CDR3nt: TGTGCCAGCAGACCAATTGGGCTGAGCTCCTACGAGCAGTACTTC
len: 15
v_gene: TRBV11-2
abundance: NA
d_gene: NA
j_gene: TRBJ2-7

CDR3aa: CASSGGLAGTDTQYF
CDR3nt: TGTGCCAGCAGTGGGGGACTAGCAGGCACAGATACGCAGTATTTT
len: 15
v_gene: TRBV28
abundance: NA
d_gene: TRBD2
j_gene: TRBJ2-3

CDR3aa: CASSTGQGINEQFF
CDR3nt: TGTGCCAGCTCGACGGGACAGGGAATCAATGAGCAGTTCTTC
len: 14
v_gene: TRBV18
abundance: NA
d_gene: TRBD1
j_gene: TRBJ2-1

CDR3aa: CASSPADGAGSFF
CDR3nt: TGTGCCAGCTCACCCGCGGACGGCGCGGGTTCTTTCTTT
len: 13
v_gene: TRBV18
abundance: NA
d_gene: NA
j_gene: TRBJ1-1

CDR3aa: CASSWGGGTGQGEAFF
CDR3nt: TGTGCCAGCAGCTGGGGGGGGGGGACAGGTCAGGGTGAAGCTTTCTTT
len: 16
v_gene: TRBV7-9
abundance: NA
d_gene: TRBD1
j_gene: TRBJ1-1

CDR3aa: CASSLVQGAGETQYF
CDR3nt: TGTGCCAGCAGCTTAGTTCAGGGGGCGGGGGAGACCCAGTACTTC
len: 15
v_gene: TRBV7-2
abundance: many
d_gene: TRBD1
j_gene: TRBJ2-5

CDR3aa: CASSLDSGKGIQYF
CDR3nt: TGTGCCAGCAGCTTGGATTCCGGGAAGGGCATTCAGTACTTC
len: 14
v_gene: TRBV7-4
abundance: few
d_gene: NA
j_gene: TRBJ2-4

CDR3aa: CASSPAQGLLSNQPQHF
CDR3nt: TGTGCCAGCAGCCCCGCACAGGGACTTCTCAGCAATCAGCCCCAGCATTTT
len: 17
v_gene: TRBV7-2
abundance: few
d_gene: NA
j_gene: TRBJ1-5

CDR3aa: CSAAGYSNQPQHF
CDR3nt: TGCAGTGCTGCAGGGTATAGCAATCAGCCCCAGCATTTT
len: 13
v_gene: TRBV20-1
abundance: few
d_gene: NA
j_gene: TRBJ1-5

CDR3aa: CASSLGTGLKLEQFF
CDR3nt: TGTGCCAGCAGCTTGGGAACAGGGTTAAAGCTTGAGCAGTTCTTC
len: 15
v_gene: TRBV7-3
abundance: NA
d_gene: NA
j_gene: TRBJ2-1

CDR3aa: CASNPGAFNQPQHF
CDR3nt: TGTGCCAGCAACCCCGGGGCTTTCAATCAGCCCCAGCATTTT
len: 14
v_gene: TRBV28
abundance: many
d_gene: NA
j_gene: TRBJ1-5

CDR3aa: CASSSTDRWGYTF
CDR3nt: TGTGCCAGCAGCTCGACGGACAGGTGGGGCTACACCTTC
len: 13
v_gene: TRBV7-9
abundance: NA
d_gene: TRBD1
j_gene: TRBJ1-2

CDR3aa: CATSLAGDQPQHF
CDR3nt: TGTGCCACCAGTCTCGCGGGGGATCAGCCCCAGCATTTT
len: 13
v_gene: TRBV15
abundance: NA
d_gene: NA
j_gene: TRBJ1-5

CDR3aa: CAISSGGSQETQYF
CDR3nt: TGTGCCATCTCTAGCGGGGGATCCCAAGAGACCCAGTACTTC
len: 14
v_gene: TRBV10-3
abundance: few
d_gene: TRBD2
j_gene: TRBJ2-5

CDR3aa: CASSSTTSGRGSGANVLTF
CDR3nt: TGTGCCAGCAGTTCGACGACTAGCGGGAGGGGTTCTGGGGCCAACGTCCTGACTTTC
len: 19
v_gene: TRBV27
abundance: many
d_gene: TRBD2
j_gene: TRBJ2-6

CDR3aa: CSGWDRSSYNSPLHF
CDR3nt: TGCAGTGGTTGGGACCGTTCCTCCTATAATTCACCCCTCCACTTT
len: 15
v_gene: TRBV20-1
abundance: few
d_gene: NA
j_gene: TRBJ1-6

CDR3aa: CASSMTGSSYEQYF
CDR3nt: TGTGCCAGCAGTATGACAGGGTCTAGCTACGAGCAGTACTTC
len: 14
v_gene: TRBV28
abundance: NA
d_gene: TRBD1
j_gene: TRBJ2-7

CDR3aa: CSVVKLAGVVYEQYF
CDR3nt: TGCAGCGTTGTCAAACTAGCGGGTGTAGTTTACGAGCAGTACTTC
len: 15
v_gene: TRBV29-1
abundance: NA
d_gene: TRBD2
j_gene: TRBJ2-7

CDR3aa: CASRSPGSYNEQFF
CDR3nt: TGTGCCAGCAGGTCCCCCGGGTCCTACAATGAGCAGTTCTTC
len: 14
v_gene: TRBV12-3/TRBV12-4
abundance: NA
d_gene: NA
j_gene: TRBJ2-1

CDR3aa: CASSYPDREENTIYF
CDR3nt: TGTGCCAGCAGCTACCCGGACAGGGAAGAAAACACCATATATTTT
len: 15
v_gene: TRBV7-9
abundance: NA
d_gene: TRBD1
j_gene: TRBJ1-3

CDR3aa: CSGEAGGLNEQFF
CDR3nt: TGCAGCGGGGAGGCGGGGGGCCTCAATGAGCAGTTCTTC
len: 13
v_gene: TRBV29-1
abundance: NA
d_gene: TRBD2
j_gene: TRBJ2-1

CDR3aa: CSAFVGDRNQPQHF
CDR3nt: TGCAGTGCTTTCGTCGGGGACAGAAATCAGCCCCAGCATTTT
len: 14
v_gene: TRBV20-1
abundance: once
d_gene: TRBD1
j_gene: TRBJ1-5

CDR3aa: CSAELTPTYEQYF
CDR3nt: TGCAGTGCCGAGCTGACTCCTACCTACGAGCAGTACTTC
len: 13
v_gene: TRBV20-1
abundance: few
d_gene: NA
j_gene: TRBJ2-7

CDR3aa: CASNALAGGQETQYF
CDR3nt: TGTGCCAGCAACGCACTAGCGGGAGGGCAAGAGACCCAGTACTTC
len: 15
v_gene: TRBV7-4
abundance: NA
d_gene: TRBD2
j_gene: TRBJ2-5

CDR3aa: CASSLAGTSGYSTDTQYF
CDR3nt: TGCGCCAGCAGCTTGGCCGGGACTAGCGGTTACAGCACAGATACGCAGTATTTT
len: 18
v_gene: TRBV5-1
abundance: few
d_gene: TRBD2
j_gene: TRBJ2-3

CDR3aa: CSARGERGVLVTEAFF
CDR3nt: TGCAGTGCTAGAGGGGAGAGGGGAGTTTTGGTCACTGAAGCTTTCTTT
len: 16
v_gene: TRBV20-1
abundance: few
d_gene: NA
j_gene: TRBJ1-1

CDR3aa: CASSFNGQETQYF
CDR3nt: TGTGCCAGCAGCTTTAACGGACAAGAGACCCAGTACTTC
len: 13
v_gene: TRBV7-9
abundance: many
d_gene: NA
j_gene: TRBJ2-5